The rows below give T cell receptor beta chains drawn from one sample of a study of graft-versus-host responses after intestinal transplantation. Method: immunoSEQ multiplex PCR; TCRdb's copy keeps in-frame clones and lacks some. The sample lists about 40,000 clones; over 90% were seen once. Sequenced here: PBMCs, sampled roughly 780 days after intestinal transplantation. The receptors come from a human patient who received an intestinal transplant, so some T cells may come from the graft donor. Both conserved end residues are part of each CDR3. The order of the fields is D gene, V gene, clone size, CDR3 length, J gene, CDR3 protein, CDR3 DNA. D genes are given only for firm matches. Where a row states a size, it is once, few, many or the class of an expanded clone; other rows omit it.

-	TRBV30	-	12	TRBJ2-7	CAWSPSKFRQYF	TGTGCCTGGAGTCCGAGCAAATTTCGGCAGTACTTC
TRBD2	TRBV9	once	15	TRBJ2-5	CASSEGGTSGETQYF	TGTGCCAGCAGCGAGGGGGGGACTAGCGGAGAGACCCAGTACTTC
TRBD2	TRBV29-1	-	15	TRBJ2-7	CSVYTGTSGGGEQYF	TGCAGCGTTTATACCGGGACTAGCGGCGGGGGCGAGCAGTACTTC
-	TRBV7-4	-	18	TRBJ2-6	CASSPLTSAQSRANVLTF	TGTGCCAGCAGCCCTCTAACTTCAGCTCAAAGTCGGGCCAACGTCCTGACTTTC
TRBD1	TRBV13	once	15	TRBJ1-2	CASKPEGQGAYGYTF	TGTGCCAGCAAACCGGAGGGACAGGGTGCCTATGGCTACACCTTC
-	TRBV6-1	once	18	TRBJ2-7	CASSEAWVPRTSAYEQYF	TGTGCCAGCAGTGAAGCGTGGGTCCCGCGGACCTCGGCATACGAGCAGTACTTC
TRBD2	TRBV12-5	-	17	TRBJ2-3	CASGLVIGGSGTDTQYF	TGTGCTAGTGGTTTGGTAATTGGAGGGAGCGGGACGGATACGCAGTATTTT
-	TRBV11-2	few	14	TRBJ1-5	CASSLQGPEGPQHF	TGTGCCAGCAGTCTACAGGGCCCCGAAGGGCCCCAGCATTTT
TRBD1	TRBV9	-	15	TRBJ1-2	CASRRTGGSNYGYTF	TGTGCCAGCAGACGGACAGGGGGGTCTAACTATGGCTACACCTTC
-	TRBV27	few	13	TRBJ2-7	CASSLSIENEQYF	TGTGCCAGCAGTTTATCGATTGAGAACGAGCAGTACTTC
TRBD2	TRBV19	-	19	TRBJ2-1	CASSIDAGLAKWGYNEQFF	TGTGCCAGTAGTATAGACGCCGGACTAGCGAAGTGGGGCTACAATGAGCAGTTCTTC
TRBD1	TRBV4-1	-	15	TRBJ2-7	CASSQVPTGFDEQYF	TGCGCCAGCAGCCAAGTACCGACAGGGTTCGACGAGCAGTACTTC
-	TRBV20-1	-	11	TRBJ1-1	CSASMNTEAFF	TGCAGTGCTAGCATGAACACTGAAGCTTTCTTT
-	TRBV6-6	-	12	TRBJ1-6	CASRQTVSPLHF	TGTGCCAGCAGGCAGACTGTTTCACCCCTCCACTTT
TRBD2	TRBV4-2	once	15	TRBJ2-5	CASSQASGGEETQYF	TGTGCCAGCAGCCAAGCTAGCGGGGGCGAAGAGACCCAGTACTTC
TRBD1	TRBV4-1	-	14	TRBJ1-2	CASSQEDRGDGYTF	TGCGCCAGCAGCCAAGAGGACAGGGGGGATGGCTACACCTTC
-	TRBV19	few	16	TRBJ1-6	CASSFRQASYNSPLHF	TGTGCCAGTAGTTTTCGACAGGCGTCCTATAATTCACCCCTCCACTTT
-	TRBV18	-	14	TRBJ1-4	CASSPRRGREKLFF	TGTGCCAGCTCACCACGGCGGGGGAGGGAAAAACTGTTTTTT
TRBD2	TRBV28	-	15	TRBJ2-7	CASSFVAGGSYEQYF	TGTGCCAGCAGTTTCGTAGCGGGAGGGTCCTACGAGCAGTACTTC
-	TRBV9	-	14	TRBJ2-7	CASSVSGAGYEQYF	TGTGCCAGCAGCGTATCAGGGGCGGGCTACGAGCAGTACTTC
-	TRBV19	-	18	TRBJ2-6	CASSIGDWGSPGANVLTF	TGTGCCAGTAGTATAGGAGACTGGGGTTCACCCGGGGCCAACGTCCTGACTTTC
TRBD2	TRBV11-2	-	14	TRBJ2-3	CASSKREGSNTQYF	TGTGCCAGCAGCAAGCGGGAGGGGTCTAATACGCAGTATTTT
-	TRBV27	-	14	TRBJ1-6	CASSLKAGNSPLHF	TGTGCCAGCAGTTTAAAGGCCGGGAATTCACCCCTCCACTTT
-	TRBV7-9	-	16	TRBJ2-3	CASARGETPSTDTQYF	TGTGCCAGCGCAAGGGGGGAGACACCTAGCACAGATACGCAGTATTTT
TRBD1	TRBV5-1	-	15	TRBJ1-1	CASSKTGGENTEAFF	TGCGCCAGCAGCAAAACAGGGGGCGAGAACACTGAAGCTTTCTTT